The next 31 T cell receptor beta chains were all read from a single sample in a study of blood T cell repertoires in COVID-19. Using immunoSEQ multiplex PCR, the repertoire was profiled, and TCRdb retains in-frame clones only, with some absent. The sample has 150,000 to 200,000 clones; around 88% are singletons. Sample: peripheral blood. Source of these receptors: a woman in her twenties or thirties with acute or convalescent COVID-19.

The chain uses TRBV5-6 and TRBJ2-7; possibly TRBD2 for D (7 bases). Per the germline V gene, CDR1 is SGHDT and CDR2 is YYEEEE. The CDR3 extends over 13 amino acids. V was pared by 7 bases and J by 3 bases, with 14 bases between. CDR3 residues: CASHKGGGYEQYF. The CDR3 DNA reads TGTGCCAGCCACAAGGGGGGGGGCTACGAGCAGTACTTC.

In its sample, this clone was seen once. The rearrangement links TRBV6-5 to TRBJ2-7; D is perhaps TRBD1 (6 bases). Germline CDR1 and CDR2: MNHEY and SVGAGI. The CDR3 is 14 residues long. Deletions cut 2 bases from V and 6 bases from J, with 14 bases between. CDR3 DNA: TGTGCCAGCAGTTACATGGGGGCGATGAGCGAGCAGTACTTC. Translated, it gives CASSYMGAMSEQYF.

A word on this clone: This sample includes further DNA sequences coding for the same CDR3. V usage is TRBV9 and J usage is TRBJ2-5, with TRBD2 as a possible D gene (5 bases). Looked up from germline, CDR1 is SGDLS and CDR2 is YYNGEE. This CDR3 region has 13 residues. Trimming removed 0 bases at V and 4 bases at J, with 7 bases between. The CDR3 region is CASSVDEGETQYF. CDR3 in DNA: TGTGCCAGCAGCGTAGACGAGGGAGAGACCCAGTACTTC.

The V call is TRBV27, the J call TRBJ2-2; 11 nucleotides agree with TRBD1. CDR3 length: 14 amino acids. CDR1 and CDR2 from the germline V gene are MNHEY and SMNVEV (reference sequence). Losses at the gene ends were 5 bases for V and 6 bases for J; bases not matched to a gene: 2. The CDR3 loop reads CASSPDRGPGELFF. The DNA for the CDR3 is TGTGCCAGCAGTCCGGACAGGGGGCCCGGGGAGCTGTTTTTT.

The chain combines TRBV27 with TRBJ2-1, with D possibly being TRBD1 (5 bases). The V and J ends lost 3 bases and 9 bases respectively, with 6 bases between them. From germline, CDR1 is MNHEY and CDR2 SMNVEV (reference sequence). The CDR3 runs 11 residues. The CDR3 spells CASSFRGEQFF. The CDR3 nucleotides are TGTGCCAGCAGTTTTAGGGGTGAGCAGTTCTTC.

This sequence joins TRBV30 and TRBJ2-1; maybe TRBD1 (6 bases). Trimming stripped 4 bases from V and 5 bases from J, with 9 bases between. The CDR3 runs 12 residues. The germline V gene has CDR1 GTSNPN and CDR2 SVGIG (reference sequence). In DNA, the CDR3 is TGTGCCTGGACAGGGGATGACAATGAGCAGTTCTTC. Its translation is CAWTGDDNEQFF.

The J gene is TRBJ2-3, the V gene TRBV5-1; 7 positions agree with TRBD2. Trimming cost V 3 bases and J 1 base; bases outside gene matches: 2. The CDR3 has 14 amino acids. Per germline, CDR1 SGHRS and CDR2 YFSETQ. In DNA, the CDR3 is TGCGCCAGCAGCTCTACTAGCGGCACAGATACGCAGTATTTT. The encoded protein is CASSSTSGTDTQYF.

The V gene is TRBV29-1, the J gene TRBJ2-1, with 11 bases identical to TRBD2. Germline CDR1 reads SQVTM; CDR2 reads ANQGSEA. CDR3 length: 15 amino acids. The J segment lost 10 bases and the V segment lost 2 bases, leaving 10 bases of the junction unmatched. CDR3: CSVELAGGPGGEQFF. CDR3 in DNA: TGCAGCGTTGAACTAGCGGGAGGTCCCGGGGGGGAGCAGTTCTTC.

This chain connects TRBV27 to TRBJ1-6; D possibly corresponds to TRBD1 (5 bases). V was pared by 3 bases and J by 7 bases, with 13 bases between. Germline V lookup: CDR1 MNHEY, CDR2 SMNVEV (reference sequence). The CDR3 loop spans 15 amino acids. This CDR3 reads CASSFTDRENSPLHF. Written as DNA, the CDR3 is TGTGCCAGCAGTTTTACCGACAGAGAAAATTCACCCCTCCACTTT.

The chain combines TRBV10-2 with TRBJ1-1, with D unresolved. CDR1 is WSHSY, CDR2 SAAADI, per germline. The CDR3 totals 12 residues. The ends were cut back, 3 bases at V and 8 bases at J, with 10 bases in the middle. Here the CDR3 reads CASSEAGLEAFF. For the CDR3, the DNA is TGCGCCAGCAGTGAAGCGGGCCTCGAAGCTTTCTTT.

Here the CDR3 DNA reads TGCGCCAGCAGCTTGGTTAGCGGGAGAGATACGCAGTATTTT. Translating it yields CASSLVSGRDTQYF. The V gene is TRBV5-1, the J gene TRBJ2-3, with 9 bases matching TRBD2. The V segment lost 0 bases and the J segment 5 bases; nucleotides outside the gene matches: 1. The germline V gene has CDR1 SGHRS and CDR2 YFSETQ. The CDR3 length is 14 residues.

The chain recombines TRBV19 with TRBJ2-1, with D unresolved. V lost 0 bases and J lost 6, with 3 bases in between. CDR3 length: 12 residues. The germline CDR1 and CDR2 sequences are LNHDA and SQIVND (reference sequence). The CDR3 loop is CASSIDLNEQFF. CDR3 nucleotide sequence: TGTGCCAGTAGTATAGACCTCAATGAGCAGTTCTTC.

The chain has TRBV7-9 and TRBJ2-7; a weak D match, TRBD1 (6 bases). The CDR3 has 13 residues. Trimming left V 7 bases short and J 2 bases short, with 12 bases between. Looked up from germline, CDR1 is SEHNR and CDR2 is FQNEAQ (reference sequence). The chain's CDR3 is CASIDRLTYEQYF. The CDR3 region has the DNA TGTGCCAGCATAGACAGGCTCACCTACGAGCAGTACTTC.

The V call is TRBV30, the J call TRBJ2-1, with D perhaps matching TRBD2 (6 bases). The CDR3 consists of 14 residues. V lost 3 bases and J lost 7, with 16 bases in between. Germline loops: CDR1 GTSNPN, CDR2 SVGIG (reference sequence). The CDR3 DNA reads TGTGCCTGGAGAGGACTATGGGCGGGAAATGAGCAGTTCTTC. Protein product: CAWRGLWAGNEQFF. Supplemented by reference TRBV30 and TRBJ2-1, the full variable domain reads SQTIHQWPATLVQPVGSPLSLECTVEGTSNPNLYWYRQAAGRGLQLLFYSVGIGQISSEVPQNLSASRPQDRQFILSSKKLLLSDSGFYLCAWRGLWAGNEQFFGPGTRLTVL.

This clone is a singleton in its sample. The chain joins TRBV20-1 to TRBJ2-1; D is undetermined. CDR3 size: 11 residues. Germline V CDR1 and CDR2: DFQATT, SNEGSKA (reference sequence). Trimming took off 5 bases at V and 8 bases at J, with 10 bases between the two ends. CDR3: CSAGPSYEQFF. CDR3 nucleotide sequence: TGCAGTGCTGGCCCCTCGTATGAGCAGTTCTTC.

This chain links TRBV18 with TRBJ2-3; D unresolved. There are 14 residues in the CDR3. Germline CDR1 reads KGHSH; CDR2 reads LQKENI. V lost 5 bases to trimming and J lost 1 base, with 10 bases between them. The chain's CDR3 is CASSSNLGTDTQYF. CDR3 sequence (DNA): TGTGCCAGCTCATCGAACTTGGGCACAGATACGCAGTATTTT.

This clone was observed a single time. J is TRBJ1-5 and V is TRBV6-5; tentative D call: TRBD1 (5 bases). The CDR3 is 14 residues long. The germline CDR1 and CDR2 sequences are MNHEY and SVGAGI. Trimming removed 6 bases at V and 2 bases at J, with 11 bases between. The CDR3: CASRGPAGNQPQHF. The DNA for the CDR3 is TGTGCCAGCAGGGGGCCTGCGGGCAATCAGCCCCAGCATTTT.

This clone has just a few counts. The J gene is TRBJ2-2, the V gene TRBV18, with 10 bases fitting TRBD1. This CDR3 has 16 residues. Trimming removed 6 bases from V and 6 bases from J; junction bases left unmatched: 10. The germline V gene encodes CDR1 KGHSH and CDR2 LQKENI. CDR3 in amino acids: CASSPLTGGASGELFF. CDR3 nucleotides: TGTGCCAGCTCCCCCCTGACAGGGGGCGCATCCGGGGAGCTGTTTTTT.

This chain uses TRBV5-6 with TRBJ1-6; 7 bases agree with TRBD1. Trimming at V came to 3 bases and at J to 8 bases, leaving 8 bases not matched to a gene. The germline CDR1 and CDR2 sequences are SGHDT and YYEEEE. CDR3 length: 15 amino acids. The CDR3, as DNA: TGTGCCAGCAGCTCGGATACTACAGGGGATTCACCCCTCCACTTT. It codes for CASSSDTTGDSPLHF.

The chain joins TRBV15 to TRBJ2-1, with TRBD2 identical over 11 bases. CDR3 length: 17 residues. Germline V lookup: CDR1 LNHNV, CDR2 YYDKDF (reference sequence). J was trimmed by 5 bases and V by 2 bases; bases with no gene match: 8. CDR3 sequence (DNA): TGTGCCACCAGCAGATTAACCTCTAGCGGGAGGCACAATGAGCAGTTCTTC. Protein sequence: CATSRLTSSGRHNEQFF. Based on the CDR3 plus reference TRBV15 and TRBJ2-1, the full variable domain is DAMVIQNPRYQVTQFGKPVTLSCSQTLNHNVMYWYQQKSSQAPKLLFHYYDKDFNNEADTPDNFQSRRPNTSFCFLDIRSPGLGDTAMYLCATSRLTSSGRHNEQFFGPGTRLTVL.

The chain joins TRBV27 to TRBJ1-6, with D possibly matching TRBD1 (5 bases). V lost 3 bases and J 9 bases, leaving 12 bases between the germline ends. Germline V lookup: CDR1 MNHEY, CDR2 SMNVEV (reference sequence). CDR3 length equals 14 residues. The CDR3 DNA follows: TGTGCCAGCAGTTTGCGGGGGGTCGGTTCACCCCTCCACTTT. Its translation is CASSLRGVGSPLHF.

The chain carries TRBV19 and TRBJ1-2; 9 bases fit TRBD1. The CDR3 covers 13 residues. CDR1 and CDR2 (germline): LNHDA, SQIVND (reference sequence). Trimming at V came to 6 bases and at J to 8 bases, leaving 7 bases not matched to a gene. This chain's CDR3 is CASRIQGAHGYTF. The CDR3 region has the DNA TGTGCCAGTAGGATACAGGGGGCGCACGGCTACACCTTC.

The CDR3 here is CAWRRASYNEQFF. DNA of the CDR3: TGTGCCTGGAGGAGGGCTTCCTACAATGAGCAGTTCTTC. The chain is built from TRBV30 and TRBJ2-1; perhaps TRBD2 as D (5 bases). The CDR3 is 13 amino acids. The germline V and J ends were trimmed by 3 bases and 1 base, with 7 bases remaining between them. Per germline, CDR1 GTSNPN and CDR2 SVGIG (reference sequence). Filled out from reference TRBV30 and TRBJ2-1, the complete variable domain reads SQTIHQWPATLVQPVGSPLSLECTVEGTSNPNLYWYRQAAGRGLQLLFYSVGIGQISSEVPQNLSASRPQDRQFILSSKKLLLSDSGFYLCAWRRASYNEQFFGPGTRLTVL.

The chain joins TRBV24-1 to TRBJ2-1, with 8 positions matching TRBD2. The CDR3 covers 17 residues. Germline V lookup: CDR1 KGHDR, CDR2 SFDVKD. Trimming removed 4 bases from V and 2 bases from J; junction bases left unmatched: 9. CDR3 protein: CATSDSVPGLAYNEQFF. CDR3 bases: TGTGCCACCAGTGACTCGGTACCGGGACTAGCCTACAATGAGCAGTTCTTC.

The genes are TRBV28 and TRBJ2-3; tentatively, D is TRBD1 (5 bases). The germline CDR1 and CDR2 sequences are MDHEN and SYDVKM. The CDR3 spans 14 residues. V was pared by 6 bases and J by 5 bases, with 15 bases between. The CDR3 here is CASRNRQRGDTQYF. The DNA for the CDR3 is TGTGCCAGCAGAAACCGTCAAAGGGGAGATACGCAGTATTTT.

Comments on this clone: The junction shows a germline mismatch at one end, possibly a read error. This sequence joins TRBV25-1 and TRBJ2-7, with 8 bases fitting TRBD1. The CDR3 has 12 residues. Germline V gene lookup returns CDR1 MGHDK and CDR2 SYGVNS. The CDR3 reads CASSEWQGATTF. CDR3 nucleotide sequence: TGTGCCAGCAGTGAATGGCAGGGGGCAACGACCTTC.

This chain connects TRBV7-2 to TRBJ2-1; 15 bases match TRBD2. The CDR3 runs to 14 residues. The V segment lost 4 bases and the J segment 13 bases; nucleotides outside the gene matches: 5. From germline, CDR1 is SGHTA and CDR2 FQGNSA. The CDR3 nucleotides read TGTGCCAGCAGCTCGCCGGGACTAGCGGGAGGCCAGTTCTTC. It codes for CASSSPGLAGGQFF.

The chain has TRBV5-1 and TRBJ2-1, with 11 bases fitting TRBD2. The V segment lost 1 base and the J segment 5 bases; nucleotides outside the gene matches: 8. The germline CDR1 and CDR2 sequences are SGHRS and YFSETQ. This CDR3 comprises 17 residues. This CDR3 reads CASSLNPVAGGDNEQFF. CDR3 bases: TGCGCCAGCAGCTTGAACCCCGTAGCGGGAGGGGACAATGAGCAGTTCTTC. The full variable domain, its missing parts supplied by reference TRBV5-1 and TRBJ2-1, is KAGVTQTPRYLIKTRGQQVTLSCSPISGHRSVSWYQQTPGQGLQFLFEYFSETQRNKGNFPGRFSGRQFSNSRSEMNVSTLELGDSALYLCASSLNPVAGGDNEQFFGPGTRLTVL.

The V gene is TRBV5-1, the J gene TRBJ2-1; possibly TRBD2 for D (6 bases). Trimming pared 8 bases from V and 7 bases from J, leaving 22 bases between. This CDR3 is built from 15 residues. Germline-derived CDR1 and CDR2 are SGHRS and YFSETQ. DNA of the CDR3: TGCGCCAGTGCCGGCGGGTATGAGCGGGCTAATGAGCAGTTCTTC. The encoded protein is CASAGGYERANEQFF. Filled out from reference TRBV5-1 and TRBJ2-1, the complete variable domain reads KAGVTQTPRYLIKTRGQQVTLSCSPISGHRSVSWYQQTPGQGLQFLFEYFSETQRNKGNFPGRFSGRQFSNSRSEMNVSTLELGDSALYLCASAGGYERANEQFFGPGTRLTVL.

This clone was detected once. The rearrangement links TRBV4-2 to TRBJ1-2, with TRBD1 matching over 7 bases. The V gene's germline CDR1 is LGHNA and CDR2 YNFKEQ. This CDR3 contains 15 residues. After removal of 11 bases from V and 0 bases from J, the junction contained 12 bases not matched to a gene. The CDR3 reads CASGLGDSANYGYTF. CDR3 nucleotides: TGTGCCTCCGGGCTCGGGGACAGTGCTAACTATGGCTACACCTTC.

This sequence joins TRBV12-5 and TRBJ2-3, with D possibly TRBD2 on 5 matching bases. Trimming left V 5 bases short and J 8 bases short, with 14 bases between. Germline V gene lookup returns CDR1 LGHNT and CDR2 FRNRAP. This CDR3 is built from 13 residues. In DNA, the CDR3 is TGTGCTAGTGGTCAAAGCTTTCGGGGTACGCAGTATTTT. Protein sequence: CASGQSFRGTQYF. Based on the CDR3 plus reference TRBV12-5 and TRBJ2-3, the full variable domain is DARVTQTPRHKVTEMGQEVTMRCQPILGHNTVFWYRQTMMQGLELLAYFRNRAPLDDSGMPKDRFSAEMPDATLATLKIQPSEPRDSAVYFCASGQSFRGTQYFGPGTRLTVL.